One sample yielded the 17 T cell receptor beta chains listed below, sequenced in a study of blood T cell repertoires in COVID-19. TCRdb's table, derived via immunoSEQ multiplex PCR, lists solely in-frame clones and lacks some. The repertoire holds more than 400,000 clones, with 70% to 90% as singletons. The sample was peripheral blood. The receptors here all came from a human donor in a cohort sampled during active COVID-19.

This clone has just a few counts. V usage is TRBV7-3 and J usage is TRBJ2-2, with 7 bases aligning to TRBD1. V trimming: 6 bases; J trimming: 2 bases; junction bases outside the gene matches: 9. CDR1 and CDR2 from the germline V gene are SGHTA and FQGTGA. CDR3 length equals 16 residues. DNA for the CDR3: TGTGCCAGCAGAGTACCGGGACAGACTAACACCGGGGAGCTGTTTTTT. This sequence encodes CASRVPGQTNTGELFF. Together with reference TRBV7-3 and TRBJ2-2, the CDR3 gives the full variable domain: GAGVSQTPSNKVTEKGKYVELRCDPISGHTALYWYRQSLGQGPEFLIYFQGTGAADDSGLPNDRFFAVRPEGSVSTLKIQRTERGDSAVYLCASRVPGQTNTGELFFGEGSRLTVL.

The chain employs TRBV5-8 and TRBJ1-2; D is perhaps TRBD1 (6 bases). CDR1 is SGHTS and CDR2 is YDEGEE in the germline V gene. The length of the CDR3 is 14 residues. The V gene lost 1 base and the J gene lost 7 bases, with 14 bases spanning the gap. CDR3 nucleotide sequence: TGTGCCAGCAGCTTGTTACAGGGAGTGACTGGCTACACCTTC. The encoded protein is CASSLLQGVTGYTF.

This chain joins TRBV7-2 and TRBJ2-7; tentative D call: TRBD2 (5 bases). Trimming took off 3 bases at V and 2 bases at J, with 26 bases between the two ends. This CDR3 is built from 19 residues. Germline lookup yields CDR1 SGHTA and CDR2 FQGNSA. The CDR3, as DNA: TGTGCCAGCAGCTTTCGGGAAATCTCTACCCGGGGTCCTCCCTACGAGCAGTACTTC. Its protein product is CASSFREISTRGPPYEQYF.

The V call is TRBV7-8, the J call TRBJ1-5; D ambiguous. The germline V and J ends were trimmed by 3 bases and 5 bases, with 11 bases remaining between them. This CDR3 spans 14 amino acids. Germline CDR1 is SGHVS and CDR2 is FQNEAQ. Here the CDR3 DNA reads TGTGCCAGCAGCTTTTCGGGAGATCATCAGCCCCAGCATTTT. This encodes CASSFSGDHQPQHF.

The V gene is TRBV19, the J gene TRBJ2-3; 7 bases map to TRBD1. CDR3 length equals 14 residues. With 7 bases clipped from V and 0 bases from J, the junction kept 4 bases outside the gene matches. Germline CDR1 and CDR2: LNHDA and SQIVND (reference sequence). CDR3 in amino acids: CASIDRASTDTQYF. Written as DNA, the CDR3 is TGTGCCAGTATAGACAGGGCTAGCACAGATACGCAGTATTTT.

The CDR3 nucleotides are TGTGCCAGCAGTTATCGCCCCTTGGGCGGCTACACCTTC. As protein: CASSYRPLGGYTF. The V and J genes are TRBV6-5 and TRBJ1-2, with D uncertain. From germline, CDR1 is MNHEY and CDR2 SVGAGI. Trimming shortened V by 3 bases and J by 8 bases, and 13 bases separated the two germline ends. The CDR3 extends over 13 amino acids.

The chain is built from TRBV4-3 and TRBJ2-7; 13 positions agree with TRBD2. V trimming: 4 bases; J trimming: 4 bases; junction bases outside the gene matches: 7. The CDR3 is 16 residues long. CDR1 LGHNA and CDR2 YSLEER come from the germline V gene. CDR3 bases: TGCGCCAGCAGCCCACAACTAGCGGGAGGGTCATACGAGCAGTACTTC. Translated, it gives CASSPQLAGGSYEQYF.

V usage is TRBV6-5 and J usage is TRBJ1-2; TRBD1 matches 12 bases. This CDR3 region has 15 residues. V lost 5 bases to trimming and J lost 7 bases; unmatched junction nucleotides: 8. The germline V gene encodes CDR1 MNHEY and CDR2 SVGAGI. CDR3 sequence (DNA): TGTGCCAGCAGTCGCGGGACAGGGGGCAAGGGTGGCTACACCTTC. Translating gives CASSRGTGGKGGYTF.

The V and J genes are TRBV6-1 and TRBJ2-7, with TRBD2 matching over 8 bases. CDR1 and CDR2 (germline): MNHNS, SASEGT. The CDR3 consists of 14 residues. V shed 2 bases, J shed 2 bases, and the junction held 2 bases outside the gene matches. The CDR3 here is CASSERGGTYEQYF. As DNA, the CDR3 is TGTGCCAGCAGTGAACGGGGGGGTACCTACGAGCAGTACTTC.

This rearrangement joins TRBV3-1 (or the pseudogene TRBV3-2) to TRBJ2-7, with D perhaps matching TRBD2 (5 bases). V gave up 0 bases and J gave up 2 bases, with 20 bases separating them. CDR3 length equals 18 residues. Germline assignment: CDR1 LGHDT and CDR2 YNNKEL (reference sequence). CDR3 sequence (DNA): TGTGCCAGCAGCCAAGAATACCCCGGGATCGGAGGTCCCTACGAGCAGTACTTC. Protein sequence: CASSQEYPGIGGPYEQYF.

This chain joins TRBV19 and TRBJ2-3; perhaps TRBD2 as D (6 bases). The CDR3 has 15 amino acids. Trimming left V 7 bases short and J 2 bases short, with 16 bases between. Germline V gives CDR1 LNHDA, CDR2 SQIVND (reference sequence). DNA of the CDR3: TGTGCCAGTACGGGGGTGGCCTGGAACACAGATACGCAGTATTTT. This gives the protein CASTGVAWNTDTQYF.

This clone showed up just once. This chain links TRBV19 with TRBJ2-2; 8 bases map to TRBD1. This CDR3 is built from 15 residues. Germline CDR1 is LNHDA and CDR2 is SQIVND (reference sequence). Trimming took 3 bases from V and 3 from J; bases not matched to a gene: 3. CDR3 bases: TGTGCCAGTAGTATGGGGACAGGTCACACCGGGGAGCTGTTTTTT. The encoded protein is CASSMGTGHTGELFF.

This clone was picked up one time. This chain joins TRBV6-5 and TRBJ2-3; D remains unclear. From germline, CDR1 is MNHEY and CDR2 SVGAGI. This CDR3 spans 11 amino acids. V was trimmed by 3 bases and J by 6 bases, leaving 4 bases between them. CDR3 bases: TGTGCCAGCAGTTATGAGGATACGCAGTATTTT. Amino acids: CASSYEDTQYF.

The chain has TRBV5-4 and TRBJ1-1; TRBD1 might be the D (6 bases). CDR1 and CDR2 from the germline V gene are SGHNT and YYREEE (reference sequence). The CDR3 sequence is 14 residues long. V was trimmed by 5 bases and J by 3 bases, leaving 14 bases between them. The CDR3 protein is CASRSGTMDTEAFF. The CDR3 DNA follows: TGTGCCAGCAGGTCCGGGACAATGGACACTGAAGCTTTCTTT.

The rearrangement links TRBV5-5 to TRBJ2-3; no firm D call. CDR3 length: 16 residues. Germline CDR1 and CDR2: SGHKS and YYEKEE (reference sequence). V was trimmed by 4 bases and J by 0 bases, leaving 15 bases between them. Written as DNA, the CDR3 is TGTGCCAGCAGCCCCCTCGGCGCGGAGAGCACAGATACGCAGTATTTT. This sequence encodes CASSPLGAESTDTQYF.

The genes are TRBV9 and TRBJ2-5, with D maybe TRBD1 (5 bases). CDR1 and CDR2 from the germline V gene are SGDLS and YYNGEE. V lost 4 bases, J lost 2 bases, and 15 bases lay in between. CDR3 size: 15 residues. CDR3 protein: CASSYGALRQETQYF. The CDR3 bases are TGTGCCAGCAGCTATGGGGCCTTAAGGCAAGAGACCCAGTACTTC.

This chain links TRBV5-1 with TRBJ2-3; a possible D gene is TRBD1 (5 bases). Trimming pared 4 bases from V and 2 bases from J, leaving 17 bases between. The CDR3 extends over 16 amino acids. Germline CDR1 SGHRS, CDR2 YFSETQ. The CDR3 bases are TGCGCCAGCAGCCCGAATATTGGGGCCGACACAGATACGCAGTATTTT. It translates to CASSPNIGADTDTQYF.